The clone carrying this T cell receptor beta chain was observed a few times. Its target is unknown. The authors obtained over 98% purity in all sorted populations. This entry comes from a study of beta chain features in type 1 diabetes. Findings and limits, study-wide: Healthy donors had naive, central memory and Treg TCRB repertoires that appeared less similar than those seen among patients.

Expressed TCRB transcripts were sequenced after all isolated RNA was converted to cDNA. Only in-frame clones appear in the TCRdb table, and some are missing; sequencing was by immunoSEQ multiplex PCR. The table lists around 250,000 clones, less than 35% of them singletons. Germline lookup yields CDR1 SGHTA and CDR2 FQGNSA. J gave up 1 base and V 4 bases, and 4 bases lay outside the gene matches. This CDR3 is 15 amino acids long. The TCR was taken from a man younger than 40 in good health. Sequencing input: central memory CD4+ T cells from blood. The J gene is TRBJ2-5, the V gene TRBV7-2; 9 bases are shared with TRBD1. CDR3 in DNA: TGTGCCAGCAGCTCCGGGACAGGGCCCCAAGAGACCCAGTACTTC. The encoded protein is CASSSGTGPQETQYF. Full variable domain (missing parts from reference TRBV7-2 and TRBJ2-5): GAGVSQSPSNKVTEKGKDVELRCDPISGHTALYWYRQSLGQGLEFLIYFQGNSAPDKSGLPSDRFSAERTGGSVSTLTIQRTQQEDSAVYLCASSSGTGPQETQYFGPGTRLLVL.